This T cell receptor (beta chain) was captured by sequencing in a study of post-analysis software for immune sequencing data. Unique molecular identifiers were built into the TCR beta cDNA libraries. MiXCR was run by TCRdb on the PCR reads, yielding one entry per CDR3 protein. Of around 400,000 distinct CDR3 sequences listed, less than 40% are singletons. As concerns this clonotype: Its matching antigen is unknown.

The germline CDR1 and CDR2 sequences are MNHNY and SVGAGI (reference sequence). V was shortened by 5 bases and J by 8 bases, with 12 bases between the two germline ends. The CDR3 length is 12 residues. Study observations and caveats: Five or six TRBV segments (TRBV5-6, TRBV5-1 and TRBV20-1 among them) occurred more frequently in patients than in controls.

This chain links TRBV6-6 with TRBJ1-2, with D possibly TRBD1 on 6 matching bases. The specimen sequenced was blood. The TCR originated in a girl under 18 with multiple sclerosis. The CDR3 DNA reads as TGTGCCAGCAGTATAGGGGGGGAGGGCTACACCTTC. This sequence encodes CASSIGGEGYTF.